This entry concerns a single TCR beta chain. What it binds is unknown. This record comes from a study of regulatory T cells in long-lasting Graves disease. Germline CDR1 SGHTA, CDR2 FQGTGA. Trimming removed 1 base from V and 1 base from J; junction bases left unmatched: 11. The CDR3 extends over 19 amino acids. The time point here: newly diagnosed GD, antithyroid drugs for less than 3 months. The TCR library was made from RNA extracted from PBMCs. For TCR beta, libraries came from iRepertoire HTBI primers and Arm-PCR of CDR3 regions. The authors' processing: Sequenced samples collectively carried roughly 60 TRBV and 14 to 15 TRBJ segments. MiXCR was run by TCRdb on the multiplex PCR reads, yielding one entry per CDR3 protein. TCRdb's processing, not the authors', yielded these V and J calls. The table includes some 320,000 distinct CDR3 sequences, more than 15% detected once. Study-level findings and limits: Those with persistent disease had in common more public clonotypes (around 2,700) than new patients (approximately 1,000). TRBV28, TRBJ1-2 and TRBJ2-5 were segments that persistent disease favored. TCR diversity was lower in persistent Graves' patients than in newly diagnosed ones.

The starting material was peripheral blood mononuclear cells (PBMCs), obtained at new diagnosis, from a patient treated with antithyroid drugs. The source is a female donor with Graves disease. The rearrangement uses TRBV7-3 and TRBJ2-3, with TRBD2 identical over 10 bases. The CDR3 bases are TGTGCCAGCAGCTTAAAACCCCCCGTGACTAGCGGGCGCACAGATACGCAGTATTTT. Translated: CASSLKPPVTSGRTDTQYF.